This TCR beta chain was sequenced in a study of blood T cell repertoires in COVID-19. Study-level information: Acute-phase and convalescent COVID-19 samples originated in the United States, Italy and Spain.

Per the authors' pipeline: Nucleated cell number was recorded as an estimate derived from reference gene primer amplification. Assay: immunoSEQ multiplex PCR; the TCRdb copy retains only in-frame clones and omits some. V, J and clone size are those of that table, while D and trimming were read from the DNA. Among approximately 300,000 clones listed, about 89% were seen once. Clinical history reported by participants formed the basis on which cohorts were assigned. Two negative PCRs, clearance, or symptom resolution characterized the recovered Cohort 3 donors. This receptor was taken from a woman in her thirties who had recovered from COVID-19. Sequenced material: PBMCs or T cells enriched from blood (not recorded which).

This CDR3 reads CASSVGVGLANHEQYF. The CDR3 coding sequence is TGTGCCAGCAGCGTGGGTGTGGGACTAGCGAACCACGAGCAGTACTTC. The gene calls are TRBV9 and TRBJ2-7; 10 bases agree with TRBD2. The length of the CDR3 is 16 residues. J was trimmed by 5 bases and V by 2 bases; bases with no gene match: 10. Germline V gene lookup returns CDR1 SGDLS and CDR2 YYNGEE.